The rows below give T cell receptor beta chains drawn from one sample of a study of shared clonotypes between healthy human individuals. Data came from immunoSEQ multiplex PCR; TCRdb stores just in-frame clones and leaves some out. The profile shows around 440,000 clones, 75% to 80% of them singletons. The sample taken for sequencing was PBMCs. These receptors all come from a middle-aged woman in good health. Some clones in this sample may be carry-over from other donors' samples. Both conserved end residues are part of each CDR3. The D gene is left open where the match is weak. Rows may omit the clone size; those that give it use once, few, many or a size class.

abundance	d_gene	v_gene	j_gene	CDR3nt	CDR3aa
NA	NA	TRBV5-1	TRBJ2-2	TGCGCCAGCAGCTTGAGGCAGGGGGGCAACACCGGGGAGCTGTTTTTT	CASSLRQGGNTGELFF
NA	NA	TRBV5-6	TRBJ2-4	TGTGCCAGCAGCTTTGTGTCCAAAAACATTCAGTACTTC	CASSFVSKNIQYF
NA	NA	TRBV5-1	TRBJ2-3	TGCGCCAGCCGACAGGGAGGTGGTACAGATACGCAGTATTTT	CASRQGGGTDTQYF
NA	NA	TRBV2	TRBJ2-7	TGTGCCAGCAGTGTGGGCACCTCCTACGAGCAGTACTTC	CASSVGTSYEQYF
NA	NA	TRBV5-1	TRBJ1-3	TGCGCCAGCAGCTCAGGTGTTTCTGGAAACACCATATATTTT	CASSSGVSGNTIYF
few	TRBD2	TRBV5-1	TRBJ2-7	TGCGCCAGCAGCTTGTGGGCTAGCGGGGCCTACGAGCAGTACTTC	CASSLWASGAYEQYF
few	NA	TRBV6-4	TRBJ1-2	TGTGCCAGCAGTGAACAGGCTACTAACTATGGCTACACCTTC	CASSEQATNYGYTF
NA	NA	TRBV4-1	TRBJ1-3	TGCGCCAGCAGCCGAGACGGACAGCGTTGGCGCGGAAACACCATATATTTT	CASSRDGQRWRGNTIYF
NA	NA	TRBV28	TRBJ2-2	TGTGCCACCCAGACGGAAATTGGGAGGAGCGGGGAGCTGTTTTTT	CATQTEIGRSGELFF
NA	NA	TRBV9	TRBJ2-1	TGTGCCAGCAGCGGGACCGGGGTTGGACTCACCAATGAGCAGTTCTTC	CASSGTGVGLTNEQFF
NA	NA	TRBV19	TRBJ1-3	TGTGCCAGTAGCCAGCAGGGTGGTGGAAACACCATATATTTT	CASSQQGGGNTIYF
NA	NA	TRBV7-7	TRBJ2-2	TGTGCCAGCAGCTACTCGGTGAACACCGGGGAGCTGTTTTTT	CASSYSVNTGELFF
NA	TRBD2	TRBV6-9	TRBJ2-3	TGTGCCAGCAGTTTAAGAACAGGACTAGCGGGAGGTCGGTCGACAGATACGCAGTATTTT	CASSLRTGLAGGRSTDTQYF
NA	NA	TRBV18	TRBJ2-7	TGTGCCAGCTCACCGGGGCCGATACCCTTTTACGAGCAGTACTTC	CASSPGPIPFYEQYF
NA	NA	TRBV18	TRBJ1-2	TGTGCCAGCTCACCACGAGAGGTTGTAGGGGATGGCTACACCTTC	CASSPREVVGDGYTF
NA	NA	TRBV5-1	TRBJ2-5	TGCGCCAGCAGCTTGGATGGCAGGGGACAGTACTTC	CASSLDGRGQYF
NA	TRBD1	TRBV5-6	TRBJ2-3	TGTGCCAGCAGCCCGACAGGGGGCGTGAGTACAGATACGCAGTATTTT	CASSPTGGVSTDTQYF
NA	TRBD1	TRBV27	TRBJ2-7	TGTGCCAGCTCAGGGACAGGGGGCTACGAGCAGTACTTC	CASSGTGGYEQYF
NA	TRBD2	TRBV5-1	TRBJ2-3	TGCGCCAGCAGCTTGGAGGGGACTAGCGGGAAGACGCAGTATTTT	CASSLEGTSGKTQYF
few	NA	TRBV4-1	TRBJ1-3	TGCGCCAGCAGCCAAACTACTGGTACTGGAAACACCATATATTTT	CASSQTTGTGNTIYF
NA	TRBD1	TRBV11-3	TRBJ2-5	TGTGCCAGCAGCATCGACAGGGGGGAGACCCAGTACTTC	CASSIDRGETQYF
NA	NA	TRBV28	TRBJ1-2	TGTGCCAGCAGTTCCCCGGGCCCCATCGGGAGCTATGGCTACACCTTC	CASSSPGPIGSYGYTF
NA	NA	TRBV4-1	TRBJ2-7	TGCGCCAGCAGCCGAGCCAGCGAGCAGTACTTC	CASSRASEQYF
NA	NA	TRBV21-1	TRBJ2-2	TGTGCCAGCACCCGACTAGCGTTGAACACCGGGGAGCTGTTTTTT	CASTRLALNTGELFF
NA	NA	TRBV9	TRBJ1-4	TGTGCCAGCAGCGCTGGGGGGGCGGATGAAAAACTGTTTTTT	CASSAGGADEKLFF
NA	NA	TRBV7-9	TRBJ2-7	TGTGCCAGCAGCACGGACTTATGGGCCGAGCAGTACTTC	CASSTDLWAEQYF
many	NA	TRBV2	TRBJ1-5	TGTGCCAGCATTGGGGGGGCCAATCAGCCCCAGCATTTT	CASIGGANQPQHF
once	NA	TRBV2	TRBJ1-1	TGTGCCAGCAGTGAAACGGGCTTTTGGACTGAAGCTTTCTTT	CASSETGFWTEAFF
NA	TRBD2	TRBV7-2	TRBJ2-1	TGTGCCAGCAGCCCTAGGGTAGCGGGACGAAATGAGCAGTTCTTC	CASSPRVAGRNEQFF
NA	NA	TRBV28	TRBJ2-1	TGTGCCAGCAGTTTAGACTGGCGGGGACGCTACAATGAGCAGTTCTTC	CASSLDWRGRYNEQFF
many	TRBD1	TRBV6-1	TRBJ1-2	TGTGCCACCATTTCGACAGGGCAGCGAGATGGCTACACCTTC	CATISTGQRDGYTF
NA	TRBD2	TRBV30	TRBJ2-7	TGTGCCTGTCTAGGGACTAGCGGGAGTTCCTACGAGCAGTACTTC	CACLGTSGSSYEQYF
NA	NA	TRBV28	TRBJ1-5	TGTGCCAGCAGACAGGGAGGTGATCAGCCCCAGCATTTT	CASRQGGDQPQHF
NA	NA	TRBV19	TRBJ2-7	TGTGCCAGTAGTGGGGCGTATGCCTACGAGCAGTACTTC	CASSGAYAYEQYF
once	TRBD2	TRBV7-9	TRBJ2-7	TGTGCCAGCAGCTCCGCGGGAGCCTACGAGCAGTACTTC	CASSSAGAYEQYF
few	TRBD1	TRBV7-2	TRBJ1-2	TGTGCCAGCAGCCCCCGACAGGGGGCGAGGGGCTACACCTTC	CASSPRQGARGYTF
many	TRBD2	TRBV6-1	TRBJ2-1	TGTGCCACCCCCATAGCGGGAGGTGTTGAGCAGTTCTTC	CATPIAGGVEQFF